The entry that follows covers one T cell receptor beta chain sequence. Its antigen is unidentified. Germline CDR1 MNHEY, CDR2 SMNVEV (reference sequence). The CDR3 runs to 14 residues. Unmatched junction bases numbered 6, after V lost 6 bases and J lost 2 bases. The data originate from a study of OX40 agonist ivuxolimab in advanced cancers. At the level of the study: Males comprised roughly four fifths of the group, whose mean age was approximately 62 years (range about 20 to 85). Therapy given before enrollment (anti-PD-1, anti-PD-L1 or anti-CTLA-4) was allowed, and 35% to 45% had some.

Broader study findings: Mean expanded clone counts were higher in CD8+ than CD4+ T cells. Certain nonresponders additionally had low normalized T-cell clonal expansion.

This table comes from immunoSEQ multiplex PCR, and its TCRdb copy is limited to in-frame clones, with some not included. The top ten clones hold less than 0.85% of a sample with about 71,000 clones, roughly 84% of them seen once. The sample in question was CD4+ or CD8+ T cells sorted from blood, obtained in a trial of the OX40 agonist ivuxolimab. This receptor was obtained from an adult with an advanced solid tumor such as melanoma, head and neck, liver or kidney cancer. The rearrangement joins TRBV27 to TRBJ2-7; 8 nucleotides line up with TRBD2. The CDR3 protein is CASRPSGGTYEQYF. Here the CDR3 DNA reads TGTGCCAGCAGACCGAGCGGGGGCACCTACGAGCAGTACTTC.